One T cell receptor (beta chain) is described in this entry. A single record per CDR3 protein comes from TCRdb applying MiXCR to the 5' RACE reads. The sample gives more than 50,000 distinct CDR3 sequences, around 5.4% of which show up once; 30% to 35% is in the top ten. The sample originates from a study of T cells after yellow fever vaccination. In germline, CDR1 is SQVTM, CDR2 ANQGSEA. Unmatched junction bases numbered 6, after V lost 5 bases and J lost 3 bases. The CDR3 loop spans 13 amino acids. The sample in question was PBMCs, either bulk or a sorted T-cell subset (CD4+, CD8+, memory, or dextramer-sorted; not recorded which), obtained on the day of the yellow fever booster vaccination. The chain links TRBV29-1 to TRBJ2-7; 8 bases align to TRBD1. This sequence originates from a man aged 18-30 years who received the YFV17D yellow fever vaccine. CDR3 in amino acids: CSVRDRLVYEQYF. CDR3 DNA: TGCAGCGTTCGGGACAGGTTGGTCTACGAGCAGTACTTC.